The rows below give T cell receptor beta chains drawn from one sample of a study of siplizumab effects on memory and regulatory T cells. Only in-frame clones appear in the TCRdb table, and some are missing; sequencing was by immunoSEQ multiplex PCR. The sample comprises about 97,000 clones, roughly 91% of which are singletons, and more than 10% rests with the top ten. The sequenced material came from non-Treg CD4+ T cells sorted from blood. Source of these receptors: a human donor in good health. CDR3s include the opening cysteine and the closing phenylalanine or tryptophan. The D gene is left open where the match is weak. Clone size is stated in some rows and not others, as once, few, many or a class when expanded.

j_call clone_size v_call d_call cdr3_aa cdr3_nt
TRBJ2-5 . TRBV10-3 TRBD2 CAISDSSGSSQETQYF TGTGCCATCAGTGATTCTAGCGGGAGTTCCCAAGAGACCCAGTACTTC
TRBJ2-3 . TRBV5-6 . CASSLDQRAILDTQYF TGTGCCAGCAGCTTGGACCAGCGGGCGATTCTAGATACGCAGTATTTT
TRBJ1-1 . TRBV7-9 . CASSFVETEAFF TGTGCCAGCAGCTTTGTGGAGACGGAAGCTTTCTTT
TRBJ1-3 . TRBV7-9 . CASSFSVSGNTIYF TGTGCCAGCAGCTTCTCGGTCTCTGGAAACACCATATATTTT
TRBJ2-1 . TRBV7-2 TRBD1 CASSLTTGSSYNEQFF TGTGCCAGCAGCCTTACGACAGGGAGCTCCTACAATGAGCAGTTCTTC
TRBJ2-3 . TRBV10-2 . CASSLQGTDTQYF TGCGCCAGCAGTCTTCAGGGCACAGATACGCAGTATTTT
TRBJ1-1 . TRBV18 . CASSPLITMNTEAFF TGTGCCAGCTCACCACTAATCACGATGAACACTGAAGCTTTCTTT
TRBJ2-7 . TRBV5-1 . CASQGGSGRISSYEQYF TGCGCCAGCCAGGGTGGATCAGGGCGAATTAGCTCCTACGAGCAGTACTTC
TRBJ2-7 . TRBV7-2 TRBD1 CASSRQGSAGEQYF TGTGCCAGCAGTCGACAGGGATCGGCCGGCGAGCAGTACTTC
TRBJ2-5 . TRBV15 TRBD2 CATSRTSGETQYF TGTGCCACCAGCAGGACTAGCGGGGAGACCCAGTACTTC
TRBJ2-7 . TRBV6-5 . CASSEMAQYSYEQYF TGTGCCAGCAGCGAAATGGCACAGTACTCCTACGAGCAGTACTTC
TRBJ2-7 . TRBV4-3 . CASSQLVGQGSYEQYF TGCGCCAGCAGCCAACTCGTAGGGCAGGGCTCCTACGAGCAGTACTTC
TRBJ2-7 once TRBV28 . CASSLMGAQSYEQYF TGTGCCAGCAGTTTAATGGGGGCCCAAAGCTACGAGCAGTACTTC
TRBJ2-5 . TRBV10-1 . CASNRDSETQYF TGCGCCAGCAACAGGGATTCGGAGACCCAGTACTTC
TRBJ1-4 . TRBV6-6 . CASSYRHGNEKLFF TGTGCCAGCAGCTACCGACACGGTAATGAAAAACTGTTTTTT
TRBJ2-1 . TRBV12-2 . CASRLAPSGRMSSYNEQFF TGTGCAAGTCGCTTAGCGCCTAGCGGGAGGATGAGCTCCTACAATGAGCAGTTCTTC
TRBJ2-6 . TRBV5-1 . CASSLGSTASGANVLTF TGCGCCAGCAGCTTGGGTTCGACAGCTTCTGGGGCCAACGTCCTGACTTTC
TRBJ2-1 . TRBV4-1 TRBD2 CASKAAGGRYEQFF TGCGCCAGCAAAGCCGCGGGGGGCCGGTATGAGCAGTTCTTC
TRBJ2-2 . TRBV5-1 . CASSSQTQNTGELFF TGCGCCAGCAGCTCCCAGACACAGAACACCGGGGAGCTGTTTTTT
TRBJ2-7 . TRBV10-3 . CAISEQGLVYEQYF TGTGCCATCAGTGAACAGGGTCTTGTATACGAGCAGTACTTC
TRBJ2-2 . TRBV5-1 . CASTKPGAGTGELFF TGCGCCAGCACCAAGCCGGGCGCGGGGACCGGGGAGCTGTTTTTT
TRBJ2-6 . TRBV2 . CASSETAGANVLTF TGTGCCAGCAGTGAAACAGCTGGGGCCAACGTCCTGACTTTC
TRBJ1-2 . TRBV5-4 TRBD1 CASSLEGAGGYTF TGTGCCAGCAGCTTGGAGGGGGCCGGCGGCTACACCTTC
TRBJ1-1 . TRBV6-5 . CASSRGKGTEAFF TGTGCCAGCAGCAGGGGTAAAGGCACTGAAGCTTTCTTT
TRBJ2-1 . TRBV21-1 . CASSKEDRGDYNEQFF TGTGCCAGCAGCAAAGAGGACAGGGGAGATTACAATGAGCAGTTCTTC